One and the same sample provided the 23 T cell receptor beta chains below, sequenced in a study of a mutant IDH1 vaccine in newly diagnosed glioma. No antigen has been assigned to these receptors. The sample's time point: week 35, safety follow-up. Doses of 300 ug of mutant IDH1 20-mer peptide were given with topical imiquimod. Clones were read by immunoSEQ multiplex PCR, and TCRdb kept only the in-frame ones, dropping some. The table lists tens of thousands of clones, about four fifths of them singletons. The starting material was PBMCs, obtained from a glioma patient whose treatment included an IDH1 peptide vaccine. These receptors originate from a man in his forties with glioma.

The J gene is TRBJ1-6, the V gene TRBV5-6; D is ambiguous. V lost 4 bases and J lost 10, with 15 bases in between. Germline values: CDR1 SGHDT, CDR2 YYEEEE. CDR3 length equals 14 residues. CDR3 DNA sequence: TGTGCCAGCAGCGAACGGACGTTGGGATCACCCCTCCACTTT. Translated, it gives CASSERTLGSPLHF.

The chain uses TRBV30 and TRBJ1-5; D gene uncertain. V lost 1 base to trimming and J lost 3 bases, with 10 bases between them. The CDR3 length is 14 residues. The V gene's germline CDR1 is GTSNPN and CDR2 SVGIG (reference sequence). The CDR3 is CAWSAAGDNQPQHF. The CDR3 DNA reads as TGTGCCTGGAGTGCCGCAGGAGACAATCAGCCCCAGCATTTT.

Only one count was recorded for this clone. The V and J genes are TRBV9 and TRBJ2-7, with 7 bases lining up with TRBD2. The junction had 9 bases not matched to a gene; V was cut back by 0 bases and J by 6 bases. The germline V gene encodes CDR1 SGDLS and CDR2 YYNGEE. The CDR3 has 15 residues. In nucleotides, the CDR3 is TGTGCCAGCAGCGTAGGTCTAGCGGACTTCGCCGAGCAGTACTTC. Amino acid sequence: CASSVGLADFAEQYF.

The rearrangement links TRBV27 to TRBJ1-6; D unresolved. Trimming stripped 5 bases from V and 8 bases from J, with 13 bases between. This CDR3 comprises 14 residues. Germline V gene lookup returns CDR1 MNHEY and CDR2 SMNVEV (reference sequence). CDR3 bases: TGTGCCAGCAGTGTCCGCGCCGGTTATTCACCCCTCCACTTT. Translated, it gives CASSVRAGYSPLHF.

The chain links TRBV30 to TRBJ1-1, with D perhaps TRBD1 (6 bases). V was clipped by 5 bases and J by 4 bases, with 11 bases between them. The CDR3 has 12 amino acids. The germline gives CDR1 GTSNPN, CDR2 SVGIG (reference sequence). The CDR3 DNA is TGTGCCTGGCAGGGGCTGGGCACTGAAGCTTTCTTT. Its protein is CAWQGLGTEAFF.

J is TRBJ2-5 and V is TRBV15, with D possibly TRBD2 on 6 matching bases. The ends were cut back, 0 bases at V and 4 bases at J, with 12 bases in the middle. The germline V gene encodes CDR1 LNHNV and CDR2 YYDKDF (reference sequence). The CDR3 extends over 15 amino acids. In DNA form, the CDR3 reads TGTGCCACCAGCAGAGATCGGCGGGGCGCAGAGACCCAGTACTTC. Protein product: CATSRDRRGAETQYF.

The chain's CDR3 is CSVVSPGLYEQYF. The CDR3, as DNA: TGCAGCGTCGTCTCCCCGGGGCTCTACGAGCAGTACTTC. This chain uses TRBV29-1 with TRBJ2-7; TRBD1 or TRBD2 may be the D gene (5 bases each). CDR1 and CDR2 (germline): SQVTM, ANQGSEA. Trimming removed 6 bases at V and 3 bases at J, with 15 bases between. This CDR3 contains 13 residues.

The chain is built from TRBV7-8 and TRBJ1-4; TRBD1 might be the D (6 bases). This CDR3 comprises 17 residues. Germline V lookup: CDR1 SGHVS, CDR2 FQNEAQ. The V end lost 0 bases, the J end lost 6 bases, and 17 bases lay between the germline ends. The CDR3 DNA reads as TGTGCCAGCAGCTTAGCGGGTTGGGGGCGCCTTGATGAAAAACTGTTTTTT. Protein sequence: CASSLAGWGRLDEKLFF.

V and J are TRBV19 and TRBJ2-7; 11 bases are a match to TRBD2. V was pared by 10 bases and J by 4 bases, with 12 bases of the junction left unmatched. The germline CDR1 and CDR2 sequences are LNHDA and SQIVND (reference sequence). The CDR3 length is 15 residues. CDR3 nucleotide sequence: TGTGCCACCAAGGGTCTAGCGGGGGGACTATACGAGCAGTACTTC. It translates to CATKGLAGGLYEQYF.

The rearrangement uses TRBV2 and TRBJ1-1; perhaps TRBD1 as D (5 bases). With 4 bases removed from V and 1 base from J, the gap between germline ends came to 19 bases. Germline V lookup: CDR1 SNHLY, CDR2 FYNNEI. The CDR3 is 17 residues long. CDR3 residues: CASSGTIGHMKNTEAFF. The CDR3, as DNA: TGTGCCAGCAGTGGGACTATCGGACATATGAAGAACACTGAAGCTTTCTTT.

J is TRBJ1-1 and V is TRBV7-2; a weak D match, TRBD1 (5 bases). The V end was cut by 4 bases, the J end by 8 bases, with 14 bases between. The germline V gene encodes CDR1 SGHTA and CDR2 FQGNSA. The CDR3 length is 13 residues. The CDR3 DNA sequence: TGTGCCAGCAGCTCCCCGACGGGGCGGGAAGCTTTCTTT. Translating it yields CASSSPTGREAFF.

This clone was detected once. The chain links TRBV10-3 to TRBJ2-5; D possibly corresponds to TRBD1 (5 bases). Trimming left V 0 bases short and J 5 bases short, with 16 bases between. The CDR3 length is 16 residues. In germline, CDR1 is ENHRY, CDR2 SYGVKD. This CDR3 reads CAISESYRAGRETQYF. The DNA for the CDR3 is TGTGCCATCAGTGAGTCGTATCGGGCAGGGCGGGAGACCCAGTACTTC.

J is TRBJ1-3 and V is TRBV7-8, with 7 bases lining up with TRBD1. In germline, CDR1 is SGHVS, CDR2 FQNEAQ. V lost 3 bases, J lost 4 bases, and 3 bases stayed unmatched. The CDR3 extends over 14 amino acids. The DNA for the CDR3 is TGTGCCAGCAGCTTCAAGGGGGCCGGAAACACCATATATTTT. It specifies CASSFKGAGNTIYF.

A few counts support this clone. This chain links TRBV19 with TRBJ1-1, with D hard to call. With 5 bases removed from V and 0 bases from J, the gap between germline ends came to 7 bases. CDR3 length: 13 amino acids. Germline V gives CDR1 LNHDA, CDR2 SQIVND (reference sequence). This chain's CDR3 is CASSRNMNTEAFF. The CDR3 nucleotides are TGTGCCAGTAGTCGAAACATGAACACTGAAGCTTTCTTT.

The chain links TRBV28 to TRBJ1-5; 7 nucleotides match TRBD1. CDR3 size: 18 residues. The ends lost 6 bases at V and 0 bases at J; junction bases unmatched: 14. Germline CDR1 and CDR2: MDHEN and SYDVKM. CDR3 loop: CASSSFFRDRNSNQPQHF. DNA for the CDR3: TGTGCCAGCAGCTCCTTCTTCCGGGACAGAAATAGCAATCAGCCCCAGCATTTT.

This sequence joins TRBV28 and TRBJ1-4; tentative D call: TRBD1 (5 bases). Deletions cut 7 bases from V and 8 bases from J, with 14 bases between. CDR3 length: 13 amino acids. Germline CDR1 is MDHEN and CDR2 is SYDVKM. CDR3 nucleotides: TGTGCCAGCAAGTGGGGGGGATACGAAAAACTGTTTTTT. It yields the protein CASKWGGYEKLFF.

This clone has only one observation. J is TRBJ1-2 and V is TRBV14; D is undetermined. Trimming pared 2 bases from V and 5 bases from J, leaving 12 bases between. Germline V gene lookup returns CDR1 SGHDN and CDR2 FVKESK. The CDR3 loop spans 14 amino acids. DNA of the CDR3: TGTGCCAGCAGCCAACGGCGGGGAGGTTATGGCTACACCTTC. Its protein is CASSQRRGGYGYTF.

As to this clone: An end of the junction does not agree with germline; a read error may underlie this. The chain couples TRBV7-7 to TRBJ2-3; maybe TRBD1 (6 bases). Germline V gene sequence: CDR1 SSHAT, CDR2 FNYEAQ (reference sequence). CDR3 length: 14 amino acids. CDR3 DNA: TGTGCTAGCAGCTTACGACCAGGGGCGGATACGCAGTATTTT. This sequence encodes CASSLRPGADTQYF. Full variable domain (missing parts from reference TRBV7-7 and TRBJ2-3): GAGVSQSPRYKVTKRGQDVTLRCDPISSHATLYWYQQALGQGPEFLTYFNYEAQPDKSGLPSDRFSAERPEGSISTLTIQRTEQRDSAMYRCASSLRPGADTQYFGPGTRLTVL.

V gene TRBV9 combines with J gene TRBJ2-7; D not certain. The CDR3 spans 14 residues. Looked up from germline, CDR1 is SGDLS and CDR2 is YYNGEE. The V end was cut by 0 bases, the J end by 0 bases, with 7 bases between. The CDR3 DNA is TGTGCCAGCAGCGTAGCGGATAGCTCCTACGAGCAGTACTTC. This codes for CASSVADSSYEQYF.

The chain has TRBV5-5 and TRBJ2-1, with TRBD2 matching 14 bases. The V segment lost 8 bases and the J segment 10 bases; nucleotides outside the gene matches: 11. The germline V gene encodes CDR1 SGHKS and CDR2 YYEKEE (reference sequence). The CDR3 is made up of 15 amino acids. CDR3 amino acids: CASISGLAGVGEQFF. CDR3 bases: TGTGCCAGTATATCGGGACTAGCGGGAGTAGGGGAGCAGTTCTTC.

The CDR3 here is CASRRTGSTKNIQYF. DNA for the CDR3: TGTGCCAGCAGGCGGACAGGATCTACCAAAAACATTCAGTACTTC. V and J are TRBV6-5 and TRBJ2-4; 7 bases map to TRBD1. Germline trimming cut 6 bases from V and 2 bases from J; bases unmatched to any gene: 7. Germline-derived CDR1 and CDR2 are MNHEY and SVGAGI. The CDR3 consists of 15 residues.

CDR3 DNA: TGTGCCAGCAGCTTATCGGCAGGACGGGAAGCTTTCTTT. It encodes CASSLSAGREAFF. V gene TRBV7-2 combines with J gene TRBJ1-1; no definite D call. Trimming took off 2 bases at V and 8 bases at J, with 12 bases between the two ends. The CDR3 is 13 amino acids. CDR1 and CDR2 (germline): SGHTA, FQGNSA. The variable domain in full, completed from reference TRBV7-2 and TRBJ1-1, reads GAGVSQSPSNKVTEKGKDVELRCDPISGHTALYWYRQSLGQGLEFLIYFQGNSAPDKSGLPSDRFSAERTGGSVSTLTIQRTQQEDSAVYLCASSLSAGREAFFGQGTRLTVV.

The chain is built from TRBV16 and TRBJ2-1; D is undetermined. The CDR3 covers 13 residues. With 0 bases removed from V and 10 bases from J, the gap between germline ends came to 10 bases. Germline CDR1 and CDR2: KGHSY and FQNENV. In DNA form, the CDR3 reads TGTGCCAGCAGCCAATCGAACGGACCCGAGCAGTTCTTC. The encoded protein is CASSQSNGPEQFF.